One sample yielded the 14 T cell receptor beta chains listed below, sequenced in a study of lymphopenia after photon versus proton radiotherapy. This table comes from immunoSEQ multiplex PCR, and its TCRdb copy is limited to in-frame clones, with some not included. Among roughly 41,000 clones listed, over 75% were seen once. Sequencing was performed on peripheral blood, taken from a patient treated with photon-based radiotherapy. These receptors all stem from a man aged 50-59 years with gastric cancer.

The chain has TRBV19 and TRBJ2-7, with a tentative D call TRBD1 (5 bases). The V end lost 3 bases, the J end lost 6 bases, and 12 bases lay between the germline ends. This CDR3 is 13 amino acids long. Germline loops: CDR1 LNHDA, CDR2 SQIVND (reference sequence). CDR3 sequence: CASSIGQGGEQYF. The CDR3 coding sequence is TGTGCCAGTAGTATTGGGCAGGGCGGCGAGCAGTACTTC.

V usage is TRBV5-4 and J usage is TRBJ2-1; 8 bases are a match to TRBD2. V was clipped by 4 bases and J by 7 bases; unmatched bases: 13. The CDR3 length is 16 residues. The germline CDR1 and CDR2 sequences are SGHNT and YYREEE (reference sequence). This CDR3 is CASSTQTSEHRNEQFF. As DNA, the CDR3 is TGTGCCAGCAGCACACAGACTAGCGAACACAGGAATGAGCAGTTCTTC.

V is TRBV5-4 and J is TRBJ2-3; 9 bases match TRBD1. From germline, CDR1 is SGHNT and CDR2 YYREEE (reference sequence). The J segment lost 8 bases and the V segment lost 5 bases, leaving 6 bases of the junction unmatched. There are 13 residues in the CDR3. The CDR3 spells CASSYDRGGTQYF. Here the CDR3 DNA reads TGTGCCAGCAGTTACGACAGGGGGGGTACGCAGTATTTT.

A note on this clone: At one end the junction does not follow the germline gene, possibly because of a read error. The V gene is TRBV4-1, the J gene TRBJ1-1; D is ambiguous. CDR3 length equals 13 residues. Germline V gene data show CDR1 as MGHRA and CDR2 as YSYEKL. CDR3 nucleotide sequence: TGCGCCAGCAGGCAAGGACCGAACACTGAAGCTTTCTTT. It yields the protein CASRQGPNTEAFF.

This clone was detected once. The genes are TRBV9 and TRBJ2-1; 7 bases are a match to TRBD2. Germline values: CDR1 SGDLS, CDR2 YYNGEE. The CDR3 runs to 16 residues. The V gene end was trimmed by 4 bases and the J gene end by 3 bases; junction bases not matched to a gene: 10. This CDR3 is CASSPRLASGYNEQFF. The DNA of the CDR3 is TGTGCCAGCAGCCCCCGGCTGGCTAGCGGCTACAATGAGCAGTTCTTC.

This chain joins TRBV5-1 and TRBJ1-1, with 9 nucleotides matching TRBD1. The CDR3 is 14 residues long. The germline gives CDR1 SGHRS, CDR2 YFSETQ. V shed 4 bases, J shed 6 bases, and the junction held 7 bases outside the gene matches. CDR3 sequence reads: CASSLDRGRAEAFF. CDR3 nucleotides: TGCGCCAGCAGCCTGGACAGGGGTAGGGCTGAAGCTTTCTTT.

The genes are TRBV6-1 and TRBJ2-3, with TRBD2 matching over 10 bases. Germline V gene lookup returns CDR1 MNHNS and CDR2 SASEGT. V was clipped by 5 bases and J by 6 bases; unmatched bases: 8. The CDR3 loop spans 15 amino acids. This CDR3 is CASSTQAGGDDTQYF. As DNA, the CDR3 is TGTGCCAGCAGTACTCAAGCGGGAGGGGATGATACGCAGTATTTT.

This chain connects TRBV6-1 to TRBJ2-4; weak D call: TRBD1 (6 bases). The CDR3 covers 16 residues. V was cut by 0 bases and J by 1 base, with 10 bases left in between. CDR1 is MNHNS and CDR2 is SASEGT in the germline V gene. In DNA, the CDR3 is TGTGCCAGCAGTGAAGCGTCCGGACAGGCCAAAAACATTCAGTACTTC. Its translation is CASSEASGQAKNIQYF.

CDR3 DNA: TGTGCCAGCTCACCACCAGGTACCAAAAACATTCAGTACTTC. It yields the protein CASSPPGTKNIQYF. The chain combines TRBV18 with TRBJ2-4; D is uncertain. Trimming stripped 0 bases from V and 2 bases from J, with 5 bases between. The CDR3 loop spans 14 amino acids. Germline V gene lookup returns CDR1 KGHSH and CDR2 LQKENI.

The V call is TRBV6-5, the J call TRBJ1-3, with 7 bases that match TRBD1. This CDR3 has 15 amino acids. With V trimmed by 5 bases and J by 0 bases, 4 bases remained unmatched. The germline V gene has CDR1 MNHEY and CDR2 SVGAGI. CDR3 in amino acids: CASSRTGLSGNTIYF. The CDR3 DNA sequence: TGTGCCAGCAGTCGGACAGGCCTCTCTGGAAACACCATATATTTT.

This clone was seen just once. CDR3 sequence reads: CASSPRVTGLTGELFF. CDR3 DNA: TGTGCCAGCAGCCCCAGGGTCACAGGCCTCACCGGGGAGCTGTTTTTT. V gene TRBV7-2 combines with J gene TRBJ2-2, with D tentatively TRBD1 (5 bases). V was shortened by 5 bases and J by 4 bases, with 17 bases between the two germline ends. The germline CDR1 and CDR2 sequences are SGHTA and FQGNSA. The length of the CDR3 is 16 residues.

The rearrangement links TRBV6-6 to TRBJ1-1; 8 nucleotides align to TRBD1. From germline, CDR1 is MNHNY and CDR2 SVGAGI (reference sequence). V was clipped by 5 bases and J by 7 bases; unmatched bases: 6. The CDR3 is made up of 13 amino acids. CDR3 sequence: CASSRGQENEAFF. CDR3 nucleotide sequence: TGTGCCAGCAGTAGGGGACAGGAGAATGAAGCTTTCTTT.

Written as DNA, the CDR3 is TGTGCCAGTAGTATGGGGGCGGGCGGCTACGAGCAGTACTTC. It encodes CASSMGAGGYEQYF. The genes are TRBV19 and TRBJ2-7; maybe TRBD1 (6 bases). The V gene lost 3 bases and the J gene lost 3 bases, with 12 bases spanning the gap. The germline V gene has CDR1 LNHDA and CDR2 SQIVND (reference sequence). The CDR3 totals 14 residues.

This rearrangement joins TRBV28 to TRBJ2-3; 8 positions agree with TRBD2. This CDR3 spans 15 amino acids. From germline, CDR1 is MDHEN and CDR2 SYDVKM. V was pared by 8 bases and J by 4 bases, with 11 bases of the junction left unmatched. The CDR3 DNA reads TGTGCCAGCGGACCAGCGGGAGTAAGATCAGATACGCAGTATTTT. It codes for CASGPAGVRSDTQYF.